These 28 T cell receptor beta chains originate from one sample sequenced in a study of molecular identifiers for immune sequencing clone quantification. TCRdb re-called the PCR reads with MiXCR, one entry per CDR3 protein. The profile shows around 460,000 distinct CDR3 sequences, 25% of them singletons. Sequenced sample: naive CD8+ T cells from blood, with Jurkat cell RNA spiked in. The subset here: FACS-sorted CD8+CD4-CCR7+CD45RA+ naive T cells. These receptors were taken from a human donor in good health. Some libraries in this study had Jurkat cell RNA spiked in.

In its sample, this clonotype was seen many times. The chain carries TRBV25-1 and TRBJ2-7; D not certain. V dropped 4 bases and J dropped 4 bases, with 5 bases sitting between them. The germline V gene has CDR1 MGHDK and CDR2 SYGVNS. CDR3 size: 11 residues. The CDR3 DNA reads as TGTGCCAGCAGTGGGCATTACGAGCAGTACTTC. Its translation is CASSGHYEQYF.

In regard to this clonotype: Being one base from a much bigger clone, this may be a read error. The chain carries TRBV13 and TRBJ2-7, with D uncertain. The CDR3 spans 12 residues. The V end was cut by 2 bases, the J end by 7 bases, with 9 bases between. Germline values: CDR1 PRHDT, CDR2 FYEKMQ (reference sequence). The CDR3 here is CASSLLHGEQYF. CDR3 sequence (DNA): TGTGCCAGCAGCTTATTACATGGGGAGCAGTACTTC.

The rearrangement links TRBV13 to TRBJ2-1, with TRBD2 matching over 13 bases. Germline V gives CDR1 PRHDT, CDR2 FYEKMQ (reference sequence). The V and J ends lost 4 bases and 2 bases, in that order; junction bases with no gene match: 5. The CDR3 totals 17 residues. CDR3 loop: CASSSGLAGVAYNEQFF. CDR3 nucleotides: TGTGCCAGCAGCTCAGGACTAGCGGGAGTTGCCTACAATGAGCAGTTCTTC.

This clonotype appeared many times. The chain carries TRBV29-1 and TRBJ2-7, with 15 bases that match TRBD2. J gave up 3 bases and V 6 bases, and 3 bases lay outside the gene matches. The CDR3 runs 14 residues. Per the germline V gene, CDR1 is SQVTM and CDR2 is ANQGSEA. Written as DNA, the CDR3 is TGCAGCGTCTTGGGACTAGCGGGGGGCTACGAGCAGTACTTC. It specifies CSVLGLAGGYEQYF.

The chain uses TRBV9 and TRBJ1-5, with D possibly being TRBD1 (5 bases). V lost 3 bases and J lost 7, with 11 bases in between. The CDR3 runs 13 residues. Germline V gene sequence: CDR1 SGDLS, CDR2 YYNGEE. CDR3: CASSGDGGQPQHF. The DNA for the CDR3 is TGTGCCAGCAGCGGGGACGGGGGGCAGCCCCAGCATTTT.

V is TRBV7-9 and J is TRBJ2-6, with 8 bases matching TRBD1. CDR3 length: 20 amino acids. The V segment lost 1 base and the J segment 0 bases; nucleotides outside the gene matches: 11. Looked up from germline, CDR1 is SEHNR and CDR2 is FQNEAQ (reference sequence). The DNA of the CDR3 is TGTGCCAGCAGCTTAGTACTTGGGACAGGAGAGTTCTCTGGGGCCAACGTCCTGACTTTC. Residues: CASSLVLGTGEFSGANVLTF.

The chain recombines TRBV28 with TRBJ2-3; D uncertain. V was pared by 3 bases and J by 0 bases, with 7 bases between. This CDR3 is 14 amino acids long. Per the germline V gene, CDR1 is MDHEN and CDR2 is SYDVKM. CDR3 loop: CASSFKRSTDTQYF. The DNA for the CDR3 is TGTGCCAGCAGTTTTAAGCGTAGCACAGATACGCAGTATTTT.

The V gene is TRBV5-4, the J gene TRBJ2-7; 8 bases line up with TRBD1. Trimming removed 2 bases from V and 7 bases from J; junction bases left unmatched: 5. Germline CDR1 SGHNT, CDR2 YYREEE (reference sequence). The CDR3 loop spans 13 amino acids. The CDR3 spells CASSLQGGWEQYF. Here the CDR3 DNA reads TGTGCCAGCAGCTTACAGGGGGGCTGGGAGCAGTACTTC.

This chain uses TRBV6-6 with TRBJ1-2; D is ambiguous. The CDR3 has 15 residues. Trimming removed 6 bases from V and 4 bases from J, with 18 bases in between. The germline CDR1 and CDR2 sequences are MNHNY and SVGAGI (reference sequence). CDR3 region: CASRPINDRPYGYTF. CDR3 nucleotides: TGTGCCAGCAGGCCAATAAACGACCGACCCTATGGCTACACCTTC.

This clonotype was found a few times. The chain is built from TRBV18 and TRBJ2-7; 7 nucleotides match TRBD1. Germline loops: CDR1 KGHSH, CDR2 LQKENI. The CDR3 consists of 17 residues. The V and J ends lost 0 bases and 0 bases, in that order; junction bases with no gene match: 8. The DNA for the CDR3 is TGTGCCAGCTCACCACCACTGGGACAGCGCCTCTCCTACGAGCAGTACTTC. Translated, it gives CASSPPLGQRLSYEQYF.

This clonotype was observed many times. The chain combines TRBV2 with TRBJ2-7; D possibly uses TRBD1 or TRBD2 (6 bases each). V was trimmed by 1 base and J by 2 bases, leaving 12 bases between them. CDR1 is SNHLY and CDR2 is FYNNEI in the germline V gene. The CDR3 loop spans 15 amino acids. CDR3 nucleotides: TGTGCCAGCAGTGAAGACCCCGGGGGCCCCTACGAGCAGTACTTC. Translation: CASSEDPGGPYEQYF.

Points on this clonotype: A clone one base away is much larger, so this may be a read error. J is TRBJ2-7 and V is TRBV6-6, with a weak D call TRBD1 (5 bases). The CDR3 has 13 amino acids. The V gene lost 2 bases and the J gene lost 4 bases, with 9 bases spanning the gap. The germline V gene encodes CDR1 MNHNY and CDR2 SVGAGI (reference sequence). The DNA for the CDR3 is TGTGCCAGCAGTTACGGCAGGGAATACGAGCAGTACTTC. It encodes CASSYGREYEQYF.

To note about this clonotype: This sequence may be a read error, since a much larger clone differs from it by one base. The CDR3 end shows no conserved phenylalanine or tryptophan, and so a read error is likely. The chain couples TRBV5-3 to TRBJ2-2; the match to TRBD2 covers 9 bases. TRBV5-3 is an ORF; its function is uncertain. This CDR3 is built from 16 residues. Trimming removed 0 bases from V and 5 bases from J; junction bases left unmatched: 5. The CDR3: CARSLGLAGMTGELFL. Written as DNA, the CDR3 is TGTGCCAGAAGCTTGGGTCTAGCGGGGATGACCGGGGAGCTGTTTCTT.

This clonotype was seen a handful of times. The genes are TRBV11-2 and TRBJ1-6, with D possibly TRBD1 on 5 matching bases. The ends were cut back, 0 bases at V and 10 bases at J, with 16 bases in the middle. Germline V lookup: CDR1 SGHAT, CDR2 FQNNGV. CDR3 length: 16 amino acids. The CDR3 sequence: CASSLDFTPRGSPLHF. As DNA, the CDR3 is TGTGCCAGCAGCTTAGATTTCACCCCTCGGGGCTCACCCCTCCACTTT.

The V gene is TRBV7-9, the J gene TRBJ1-1; 7 bases fit TRBD1. The J segment lost 1 base and the V segment lost 5 bases, leaving 13 bases of the junction unmatched. From germline, CDR1 is SEHNR and CDR2 FQNEAQ (reference sequence). The CDR3 has 17 amino acids. The CDR3 here is CASSPPLRDRENTEAFF. The CDR3 nucleotides are TGTGCCAGCAGCCCGCCCCTCCGGGACAGAGAGAACACTGAAGCTTTCTTT.

This clonotype was found a few times. The rearrangement uses TRBV29-1 and TRBJ2-1, with D perhaps given as TRBD1 or TRBD2 (5 bases each). Looked up from germline, CDR1 is SQVTM and CDR2 is ANQGSEA. Between the trimmed V and J ends, which lost 7 bases and 8 bases, there was a span of 15 bases. The CDR3 contains 12 residues. This CDR3 is CSATGTGHEQFF. The CDR3 bases are TGCAGCGCCACCGGGACGGGACATGAGCAGTTCTTC.

This clonotype was found many times. The chain links TRBV6-5 to TRBJ2-2; no clear D. V gave up 5 bases and J gave up 4 bases, with 8 bases separating them. This CDR3 is 13 amino acids long. Germline CDR1 is MNHEY and CDR2 is SVGAGI. The CDR3 reads CASSGRSTGELFF. In nucleotides, the CDR3 is TGTGCCAGCAGTGGACGGAGCACCGGGGAGCTGTTTTTT.

V is TRBV28 and J is TRBJ2-2; 11 positions agree with TRBD1. CDR3 length: 16 amino acids. V lost 5 bases to trimming and J lost 6 bases; unmatched junction nucleotides: 8. Germline CDR1 and CDR2: MDHEN and SYDVKM. The CDR3 here is CASSPLRTGGPGELFF. The CDR3 coding sequence is TGTGCCAGCAGTCCTCTTAGGACAGGGGGCCCCGGGGAGCTGTTTTTT.

In regard to this clonotype: This sequence may be a read error, since a much larger clone differs from it by one base. The V call is TRBV7-9, the J call TRBJ2-3, with D tentatively TRBD2 (6 bases). This CDR3 is built from 16 residues. Germline-derived CDR1 and CDR2 are SEHNR and FQNEAQ (reference sequence). CDR3 sequence reads: CASSYSSGLSTATQYF. CDR3 bases: TGTGCCAGCAGCTATTCGAGCGGGCTTAGCACAGCTACGCAGTATTTT.

Worth noting for this clonotype: A much larger clone lies a single base off, so this may be a read error. The chain couples TRBV29-1 to TRBJ1-1; D not resolved. The CDR3 is made up of 10 amino acids. Germline-derived CDR1 and CDR2 are SQVTM and ANQGSEA. The DNA for the CDR3 is TGCAGCGTTGCTTACACTGAAGCTCTCTTT. As protein: CSVAYTEALF.

Here the CDR3 reads CSVLGTGSLDTQYF. The CDR3, as DNA: TGCAGCGTCTTGGGGACAGGGAGTCTCGATACGCAGTATTTT. The chain employs TRBV29-1 and TRBJ2-3; 9 bases are a match to TRBD1. The CDR3 covers 14 residues. The V and J ends lost 6 bases and 6 bases, in that order; junction bases with no gene match: 10. Germline assignment: CDR1 SQVTM and CDR2 ANQGSEA.

Many counts were recorded for this clonotype. The DNA of the CDR3 is TGTGCCAGCAGCGGGGGGAGTTCTGTAGATACGCAGTATTTT. Translated: CASSGGSSVDTQYF. The chain employs TRBV9 and TRBJ2-3; D is possibly TRBD1 or TRBD2 (5 bases each). Per germline, CDR1 SGDLS and CDR2 YYNGEE. The CDR3 contains 14 residues. V dropped 3 bases and J dropped 5 bases, with 13 bases sitting between them.

The chain has TRBV28 and TRBJ2-2; D perhaps matches TRBD2 (5 bases). Deletions cut 3 bases from V and 5 bases from J, with 13 bases between. Germline assignment: CDR1 MDHEN and CDR2 SYDVKM. This CDR3 is 15 amino acids long. The CDR3 DNA reads as TGTGCCAGCAGTTTCGTCCGGGGAAGGACCGGGGAGCTGTTTTTT. Protein product: CASSFVRGRTGELFF.

This clonotype was found many times. V gene TRBV3-1 combines with J gene TRBJ1-1; no definite D call. This CDR3 contains 13 residues. Germline CDR1 reads LGHDT; CDR2 reads YNNKEL (reference sequence). Between the trimmed V and J ends, which lost 1 base and 1 base, there was a span of 4 bases. CDR3 residues: CASSQVENTEAFF. The CDR3 DNA sequence: TGTGCCAGCAGCCAAGTAGAGAACACTGAAGCTTTCTTT.

In its sample, this clonotype was seen many times. This chain uses TRBV4-3 with TRBJ2-6; D is perhaps TRBD1 (6 bases). Germline CDR1 and CDR2: LGHNA and YSLEER. Trimming removed 0 bases from V and 3 bases from J, with 15 bases in between. CDR3 length: 18 residues. The CDR3 DNA follows: TGCGCCAGCAGCCAAGACTGGGACATACTACGTGGGGCCAACGTCCTGACTTTC. Translation: CASSQDWDILRGANVLTF.

This clonotype was seen a few times. V gene TRBV27 combines with J gene TRBJ2-1; D is possibly TRBD1 (6 bases). The CDR3 spans 14 residues. V lost 7 bases to trimming and J lost 6 bases, with 16 bases between them. The germline CDR1 and CDR2 sequences are MNHEY and SMNVEV (reference sequence). The CDR3 DNA sequence: TGTGCCAGCAAGGTGGGACATATCTTCAATGAGCAGTTCTTC. Protein: CASKVGHIFNEQFF.

The rearrangement joins TRBV10-3 to TRBJ1-5; 11 bases map to TRBD1. CDR1 is ENHRY, CDR2 SYGVKD, per germline. The CDR3 runs 17 residues. J was trimmed by 1 base and V by 4 bases; bases with no gene match: 6. The CDR3 loop is CAISAGQGARSNQPQHF. DNA for the CDR3: TGTGCCATCAGTGCTGGACAGGGGGCGAGGAGCAATCAGCCCCAGCATTTT.

This clonotype was found many times. The CDR3 DNA reads TGTGCCAGCAGTTACACGGACATTCAGTACTTC. Its translation is CASSYTDIQYF. The chain joins TRBV6-6 to TRBJ2-4; D is ambiguous. The V and J ends lost 2 bases and 8 bases respectively, with 4 bases between them. The CDR3 contains 11 residues. CDR1 is MNHNY and CDR2 is SVGAGI in the germline V gene (reference sequence).